These 2 T cell receptor beta chains were all obtained from the same sample, sequenced in a study of human T cells and chemical hapten exposure. TCRdb re-analysed the RACE reads in MiXCR, keeping a single row per CDR3 protein. The profile shows some 350,000 distinct CDR3 sequences, approximately 6.3% of them singletons. Regarding time point: patch test 1, 2 weeks after DPC sensitization. The treatment here: therapeutic diphenylcyclopropenone sensitization with weekly scalp DPC. This specimen consisted of whole blood, obtained in connection with sensitization to the hapten diphenylcyclopropenone (DPC). The receptor set was obtained from a woman younger than 35 with alopecia areata. Some clones in this sample may be carry-over from other donors' samples.

This clonotype was found a few times. The genes are TRBV7-2 and TRBJ1-5; the D is unclear. With 1 base removed from V and 0 bases from J, the gap between germline ends came to 10 bases. The CDR3 has 16 amino acids. Germline CDR1 reads SGHTA; CDR2 reads FQGNSA. CDR3 sequence: CASSLDGQFSNQPQHF. The CDR3 DNA sequence: TGTGCCAGCAGCTTAGACGGCCAATTTAGCAATCAGCCCCAGCATTTT.

This clonotype has only a few counts. The V call is TRBV6-5, the J call TRBJ1-3; no firm D call. With 4 bases removed from V and 8 bases from J, the gap between germline ends came to 6 bases. This CDR3 contains 11 residues. The V gene's germline CDR1 is MNHEY and CDR2 SVGAGI. The CDR3 DNA is TGTGCCAGCAGTTCAGTGTACACCATATATTTT. Translation gives CASSSVYTIYF.